This TCR beta chain was recorded in a study of PD-L1 blockade in urothelial cancer. About the research overall: The patients first took atezolizumab in the mid-2010s, receiving 1,200 mg intravenously every 3 weeks.

The assay was immunoSEQ multiplex PCR, and TCRdb's table has in-frame clones only and misses some. The sample carries 43,000 or so clones, 80% recorded once. The time point here: pretreatment peripheral blood. Per germline, CDR1 MNHNS and CDR2 SASEGT. This CDR3 contains 13 residues. With 7 bases clipped from V and 4 bases from J, the junction kept 5 bases outside the gene matches. This specimen was PBMCs, taken around atezolizumab (anti-PD-L1) treatment. The chain recombines TRBV6-1 with TRBJ1-1, with TRBD1 matching over 8 bases. The TCR sequence derives from a man in his sixties with urothelial cancer. The CDR3 coding sequence is TGTGCCAGCAATCCTACAGGGGGCACTGAAGCTTTCTTT. Protein: CASNPTGGTEAFF.